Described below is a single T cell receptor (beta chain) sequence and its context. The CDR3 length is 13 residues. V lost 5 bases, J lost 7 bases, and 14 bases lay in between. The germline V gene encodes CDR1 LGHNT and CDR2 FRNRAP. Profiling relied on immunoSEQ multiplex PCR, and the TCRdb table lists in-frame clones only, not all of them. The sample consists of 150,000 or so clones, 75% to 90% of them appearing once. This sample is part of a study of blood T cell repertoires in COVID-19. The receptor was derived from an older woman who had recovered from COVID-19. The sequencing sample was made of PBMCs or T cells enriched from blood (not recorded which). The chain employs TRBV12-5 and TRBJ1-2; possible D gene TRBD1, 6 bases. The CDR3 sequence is CASGIDRSGGYTF. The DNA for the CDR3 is TGTGCTAGTGGTATCGACAGGTCCGGTGGCTACACCTTC. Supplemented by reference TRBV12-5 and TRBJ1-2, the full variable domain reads DARVTQTPRHKVTEMGQEVTMRCQPILGHNTVFWYRQTMMQGLELLAYFRNRAPLDDSGMPKDRFSAEMPDATLATLKIQPSEPRDSAVYFCASGIDRSGGYTFGSGTRLTVV.